The 30 T cell receptor beta chains given below trace back to one sample, sequenced in a study of T cell clonality in common variable immunodeficiency. Measured with immunoSEQ multiplex PCR; TCRdb has only the in-frame clones, and not every one. Singletons are absent from the sample, which has about 74,000 clones. The sample comprised peripheral blood mononuclear cells. The receptors derive from a person between 18 and 75 years old in good health.

There are many counts of this clone. The CDR3 goes on 3 residues after the read ends, and that part is filled in from the germline J gene. The chain couples TRBV7-2 to TRBJ1-1; TRBD1 aligns across 12 bases. Per germline, CDR1 SGHTA and CDR2 FQGNSA. CDR3 length equals 15 residues. CDR3 sequence: CASSLLGTGGLGAFF. The sequenced CDR3 bases are TGTGCCAGCAGCTTACTTGGGACAGGGGGCTTGGGG.

This clone occurred many times. The read halts 3 residues ahead of the CDR3 end, with the missing end drawn from the germline J gene. The chain uses TRBV19 and TRBJ2-1; 8 nucleotides match TRBD2. The germline V gene has CDR1 LNHDA and CDR2 SQIVND (reference sequence). This CDR3 has 15 residues. V lost 1 base to trimming and J lost 4 bases; unmatched junction nucleotides: 3. The CDR3: CASSIGQRGYNEQFF. The part of the CDR3 DNA that was read is TGTGCCAGTAGTATAGGGCAGCGGGGGTACAATGAG.

In this sample, this clone turned up many times. This chain's CDR3 is CASSSTVSYEQYF. The covered CDR3 bases are TGTGCCAGCAGTTCGACAGTTTCCTACGAG. The genes are TRBV6-2 or TRBV6-3 and TRBJ2-7; D perhaps matches TRBD1 (5 bases). The read falls 3 residues short of the CDR3 end, and the missing part is taken from the germline J gene. The V end was cut by 4 bases, the J end by 1 base, with 8 bases between. Germline CDR1 is MNHEY and CDR2 is SVGEGT. The CDR3 sequence is 13 residues long.

This clone came up many times. The read gets to within 3 residues of the CDR3 end, and the germline J gene fills in the rest. This rearrangement joins TRBV7-2 to TRBJ2-3; D is undetermined. The V and J ends lost 3 bases and 1 base respectively, with 8 bases between them. The CDR3 is 14 amino acids. Germline lookup yields CDR1 SGHTA and CDR2 FQGNSA. CDR3 sequence: CASSFGSGTDTQYF. The sequenced part of the CDR3 DNA is TGTGCCAGCAGCTTCGGGTCCGGCACAGATACG. The whole variable domain, remainder taken from reference TRBV7-2 and TRBJ2-3, is GAGVSQSPSNKVTEKGKDVELRCDPISGHTALYWYRQSLGQGLEFLIYFQGNSAPDKSGLPSDRFSAERTGGSVSTLTIQRTQQEDSAVYLCASSFGSGTDTQYFGPGTRLTVL.

This clone was detected ten times or more. The CDR3 end is not reached by the read, which stops 3 residues before it; the germline J gene fills it in. The V and J genes are TRBV29-1 and TRBJ2-7, with 7 nucleotides matching TRBD1. With 7 bases clipped from V and 4 bases from J, the junction kept 10 bases outside the gene matches. Looked up from germline, CDR1 is SQVTM and CDR2 is ANQGSEA. The CDR3 is made up of 13 amino acids. The covered CDR3 bases are TGCAGCGCCTCGGCCAGGGGGAGATACGAG. It specifies CSASARGRYE. Given in full, the CDR3 is CSASARGRYEQYF.

This clone was observed at least ten times. The sequenced fragment ends 3 residues before the CDR3 boundary, so the rest is inferred from the germline J gene. The chain is built from TRBV28 and TRBJ2-1, with 9 bases fitting TRBD2. V was clipped by 10 bases and J by 8 bases; unmatched bases: 12. The CDR3 spans 14 residues. Germline CDR1 and CDR2: MDHEN and SYDVKM. Here the CDR3 reads CATLLSGSLYEQFF. CDR3 DNA, as far as it was read: TGTGCCACGCTCCTTAGCGGGAGTCTCTATGAG.

This clone was counted at least ten times. The CDR3 end is not reached by the read, which stops 3 residues before it; the germline J gene fills it in. The chain has TRBV7-9 and TRBJ1-2; weak D call: TRBD1 (5 bases). Germline V gene data show CDR1 as SEHNR and CDR2 as FQNEAQ (reference sequence). The CDR3 loop spans 14 amino acids. Trimming left V 5 bases short and J 6 bases short, with 16 bases between. CDR3 amino acids: CASSQTLGGDGYTF. The DNA read from the CDR3 is TGTGCCAGCAGCCAAACGCTGGGGGGAGATGGC.

This clone was counted at least ten times. The CDR3 end lies 3 residues beyond the end of the read and is filled in from the germline J gene. The chain combines TRBV6-2 or TRBV6-3 with TRBJ1-2, with TRBD1 identical over 8 bases. This CDR3 has 13 amino acids. Germline V gene data show CDR1 as MNHEY and CDR2 as SVGEGT. J gave up 4 bases and V 5 bases, and 3 bases lay outside the gene matches. Partial CDR3 DNA: TGTGCCAGCAGTCGGACAGGGCCCTATGGC. Translation gives CASSRTGPYG. The complete CDR3 reads CASSRTGPYGYTF.

This clone appeared many times. The CDR3 goes on 3 residues after the read ends, and that part is filled in from the germline J gene. The chain is built from TRBV19 and TRBJ2-3, with 7 bases lining up with TRBD2. Germline V gives CDR1 LNHDA, CDR2 SQIVND (reference sequence). The CDR3 extends over 14 amino acids. Losses at the gene ends were 3 bases for V and 4 bases for J; bases not matched to a gene: 4. The sequenced CDR3 bases are TGTGCCAGTAGTATTAGGGCGGGGGCAGATACG. This translates into CASSIRAGADT. The entire CDR3 reads CASSIRAGADTQYF.

This clone was recorded at least ten times. The read gets to within 3 residues of the CDR3 end, and the germline J gene fills in the rest. This rearrangement joins TRBV10-3 to TRBJ1-2, with a tentative D call TRBD1 (6 bases). Between the trimmed V and J ends, which lost 2 bases and 2 bases, there was a span of 6 bases. The CDR3 loop spans 13 amino acids. Germline V gives CDR1 ENHRY, CDR2 SYGVKD. The CDR3 sequence is CAISEDRNYGYTF. The DNA read from the CDR3 is TGTGCCATCAGTGAGGACAGGAACTATGGC.

Ten or more counts support this clone. The CDR3 sequence is CASSVGGGNLETQYF. The CDR3 bases that were read are TGTGCCAGCAGCGTCGGGGGTGGGAATTTGGAGACC. The chain joins TRBV7-3 to TRBJ2-5; D possibly corresponds to TRBD2 (6 bases). With the read ending 3 residues before the CDR3 end, the germline J gene is used to fill in that end. The CDR3 has 15 amino acids. The V end lost 5 bases, the J end lost 5 bases, and 18 bases lay between the germline ends. The V gene's germline CDR1 is SGHTA and CDR2 FQGTGA.

This clone was picked up many times. The CDR3 end is not reached by the read, which stops 3 residues before it; the germline J gene fills it in. This chain connects TRBV20-1 to TRBJ2-1; 13 bases agree with TRBD2. V dropped 3 bases and J dropped 7; count of bases not matched to a gene: 3. CDR3 length equals 14 residues. Germline V CDR1 and CDR2: DFQATT, SNEGSKA (reference sequence). The CDR3 region is CSARGLAGTNEQFF. The sequenced part of the CDR3 DNA is TGCAGTGCTAGGGGACTAGCGGGGACTAATGAG.

This clone was recorded many times. The read stops 3 residues short of the end of the CDR3; the missing end is completed from the germline J gene. The V gene is TRBV19, the J gene TRBJ2-5; D call uncertain. V gave up 9 bases and J gave up 1 base, with 15 bases separating them. The CDR3 contains 14 residues. Germline V CDR1 and CDR2: LNHDA, SQIVND (reference sequence). CDR3 DNA, as far as it was read: TGTGCCAGCCAGCCCGACAACTCCCAAGAGACC. This encodes CASQPDNSQET. The whole CDR3 sequence reads CASQPDNSQETQYF.

This clone was counted many times. The read ends 3 residues before the CDR3 terminus; that terminus is restored from the germline J gene. The chain carries TRBV28 and TRBJ2-7, with 12 positions matching TRBD2. CDR1 and CDR2 (germline): MDHEN, SYDVKM. After removal of 3 bases from V and 2 bases from J, the junction contained 5 bases not matched to a gene. The CDR3 runs to 16 residues. Incomplete CDR3 DNA: TGTGCCAGCAGTTTTCGAAGACTAGCGGGAGCCTACGAG. This gives the protein CASSFRRLAGAYE. The full CDR3 protein reads CASSFRRLAGAYEQYF.

This clone was recorded at least ten times. The read finishes 3 residues shy of the CDR3 end, and the germline J gene is used to complete it. The chain links TRBV19 to TRBJ2-5; 9 positions match TRBD1. The germline CDR1 and CDR2 sequences are LNHDA and SQIVND (reference sequence). The CDR3 covers 13 residues. V shed 9 bases, J shed 4 bases, and the junction held 6 bases outside the gene matches. CDR3 bases read: TGTGCCAGCAGGGGACAGGGAAGAGAGACC. Protein product: CASRGQGRET. The full-length CDR3 reads as CASRGQGRETQYF.

This clone was recorded at least ten times. The CDR3 goes on 3 residues after the read ends, and that part is filled in from the germline J gene. V gene TRBV5-1 combines with J gene TRBJ2-5, with 10 bases that match TRBD2. The J segment lost 5 bases and the V segment lost 4 bases, leaving 11 bases of the junction unmatched. The germline V gene has CDR1 SGHRS and CDR2 YFSETQ. The CDR3 totals 16 residues. The CDR3 here is CASSKLAGGGSETQYF. The CDR3 bases that were read are TGCGCCAGCAGCAAATTAGCGGGAGGCGGGAGTGAGACC.

This clone was counted ten times or more. The read ends 3 residues shy of where the CDR3 ends; the end is completed using the germline J gene. J is TRBJ2-1 and V is TRBV6-2 or TRBV6-3; possible D gene TRBD2, 6 bases. Between the trimmed V and J ends, which lost 6 bases and 3 bases, there was a span of 12 bases. This CDR3 is built from 14 residues. Germline assignment: CDR1 MNHEY and CDR2 SVGEGT. The CDR3 protein is CASSPRGFYNEQFF. Incomplete CDR3 DNA: TGTGCCAGCAGCCCGCGGGGATTCTACAATGAG.

This clone appeared many times. The read gets to within 3 residues of the CDR3 end, and the germline J gene fills in the rest. The chain couples TRBV5-6 to TRBJ1-2, with TRBD1 identical over 11 bases. The CDR3 runs to 14 residues. V gave up 5 bases and J gave up 4 bases; unmatched junction bases: 4. The V gene's germline CDR1 is SGHDT and CDR2 YYEEEE. The sequenced part of the CDR3 DNA is TGTGCCAGCAGGTGGACAGGGGGCGTCTATGGC. Amino acids: CASRWTGGVYG. The CDR3 reads in full as CASRWTGGVYGYTF.

This clone was found many times. The read terminates 3 residues before the CDR3 end, so the remaining end is supplied by the germline J gene. The V call is TRBV4-1, the J call TRBJ1-5; D unresolved. Per the germline V gene, CDR1 is MGHRA and CDR2 is YSYEKL. The CDR3 has 15 amino acids. V was clipped by 1 base and J by 7 bases, with 14 bases between them. The sequenced CDR3 bases are TGCGCCAGCAGCCAAGGACTAGGCAGAAGCCAGCCC. Translation gives CASSQGLGRSQP. The whole CDR3 is CASSQGLGRSQPQHF.

At least ten counts were recorded for this clone. The read ends 3 residues shy of where the CDR3 ends; the end is completed using the germline J gene. J is TRBJ2-3 and V is TRBV9; tentative D call: TRBD2 (6 bases). This CDR3 has 18 amino acids. The germline CDR1 and CDR2 sequences are SGDLS and YYNGEE. The V end lost 0 bases, the J end lost 2 bases, and 19 bases lay between the germline ends. CDR3 DNA (partial): TGTGCCAGCAGCGTAGTGCCTACCCCCGCGGGGCTCACAGATACG. Protein: CASSVVPTPAGLTDT. The entire CDR3 protein is CASSVVPTPAGLTDTQYF. The full variable domain, its missing parts supplied by reference TRBV9 and TRBJ2-3, is DSGVTQTPKHLITATGQRVTLRCSPRSGDLSVYWYQQSLDQGLQFLIQYYNGEERAKGNILERFSAQQFPDLHSELNLSSLELGDSALYFCASSVVPTPAGLTDTQYFGPGTRLTVL.

In this sample, this clone turned up many times. The CDR3 extends 3 residues past the end of the read, so its final part is completed from the germline J gene. This sequence joins TRBV12-3 or TRBV12-4 and TRBJ1-2; 10 bases are a match to TRBD1. The length of the CDR3 is 16 residues. V dropped 2 bases and J dropped 5; count of bases not matched to a gene: 8. CDR3 DNA (partial): TGTGCCAGCAGTTTATTAATGGGACAGGGGCTTTATGGC. Protein: CASSLLMGQGLYG. The complete CDR3 protein is CASSLLMGQGLYGYTF.

This clone was seen many times. The read comes to an end 3 residues before the CDR3 does, leaving the germline J gene to fill in the end. The V gene is TRBV18, the J gene TRBJ2-1; 9 positions match TRBD2. The CDR3 totals 18 residues. Germline lookup yields CDR1 KGHSH and CDR2 LQKENI. J gave up 8 bases and V 5 bases, and 19 bases lay outside the gene matches. This CDR3 is CASSIRGMAASGADEQFF. CDR3 DNA (partial): TGTGCCAGCTCAATACGAGGTATGGCGGCTAGCGGGGCTGATGAG.

This clone was detected ten times or more. Read sequence stops 3 residues before the CDR3 end, and the germline J gene provides the missing end. The V gene is TRBV20-1, the J gene TRBJ1-6, with TRBD1 matching 7 bases. The germline V gene encodes CDR1 DFQATT and CDR2 SNEGSKA (reference sequence). The CDR3 spans 13 residues. Germline trimming cut 7 bases from V and 8 bases from J; bases unmatched to any gene: 8. The sequenced CDR3 bases are TGCAGTGGAGCCGGGACAGTATATTCACCC. This gives the protein CSGAGTVYSP. In full, the CDR3 is CSGAGTVYSPLHF.

Ten or more counts support this clone. From the germline J gene comes the end of the CDR3, since the read stops 3 residues before it. This sequence joins TRBV6-2 or TRBV6-3 and TRBJ1-1, with D unresolved. The CDR3 is 14 amino acids. V lost 2 bases to trimming and J lost 4 bases, with 11 bases between them. Germline V lookup: CDR1 MNHEY, CDR2 SVGEGT. CDR3 residues: CASSYEAGGTEAFF. The sequenced CDR3 bases are TGTGCCAGCAGTTACGAGGCAGGAGGCACTGAA.

This clone was seen repeatedly, ten times or more. Sequencing ends 3 residues short of the CDR3 end; the germline J gene provides the rest. The chain carries TRBV6-2 or TRBV6-3 and TRBJ1-1; 9 bases are shared with TRBD1. CDR1 and CDR2 (germline): MNHEY, SVGEGT. The CDR3 covers 14 residues. The DNA read from the CDR3 is TGTGCCAGCAGTTACCACGAACAGGGGGCGGAG. Protein product: CASSYHEQGAE. The full-length CDR3 reads as CASSYHEQGAEAFF.

This clone occurred many times. The read gets to within 3 residues of the CDR3 end, and the germline J gene fills in the rest. The rearrangement uses TRBV7-2 and TRBJ2-7; TRBD1 is a possible D gene (6 bases). V was clipped by 2 bases and J by 3 bases, with 8 bases between them. Germline CDR1 SGHTA, CDR2 FQGNSA. This CDR3 is 13 amino acids long. The part of the CDR3 DNA that was read is TGTGCCAGCAGCTTAAACAGGGACTACGAG. Protein product: CASSLNRDYE. The CDR3 reads in full as CASSLNRDYEQYF.

This clone was observed at least ten times. The CDR3 end falls 3 residues outside the read, so it is completed with the germline J gene. This rearrangement joins TRBV5-1 to TRBJ2-7, with 10 bases lining up with TRBD1. CDR1 is SGHRS and CDR2 is YFSETQ in the germline V gene. V was clipped by 0 bases and J by 5 bases; unmatched bases: 2. The CDR3 covers 14 residues. The CDR3 region is CASSLAGTGDEQYF. The sequenced CDR3 bases are TGCGCCAGCAGCTTGGCCGGGACAGGGGACGAG.

This clone appeared many times. From the germline J gene comes the end of the CDR3, since the read stops 3 residues before it. This chain uses TRBV19 with TRBJ1-4; no clear D. V lost 5 bases to trimming and J lost 4 bases, with 8 bases between them. There are 13 residues in the CDR3. CDR1 is LNHDA and CDR2 is SQIVND in the germline V gene (reference sequence). CDR3 sequence reads: CASSVGFNEKLFF. The sequenced CDR3 bases are TGTGCCAGTAGTGTCGGGTTTAATGAAAAA.

This clone was found many times. Coverage ceases 3 residues before the CDR3 finishes, and the germline J gene fills in the end. V and J are TRBV10-1 and TRBJ1-1; D might be TRBD1 (6 bases). Germline V gene lookup returns CDR1 WNHNN and CDR2 SYGVQD (reference sequence). This CDR3 spans 15 amino acids. Trimming took off 3 bases at V and 0 bases at J, with 11 bases between the two ends. CDR3 amino acids: CASSDSTGLNTEAFF. The DNA read from the CDR3 is TGCGCCAGCAGTGACTCTACAGGGTTGAACACTGAA.

This clone was seen repeatedly, ten times or more. The read is 3 residues too short to cover the CDR3 end, so that end is filled in from the germline J gene. This chain uses TRBV30 with TRBJ1-2; D is perhaps TRBD1 (5 bases). The germline V gene encodes CDR1 GTSNPN and CDR2 SVGIG (reference sequence). This CDR3 contains 13 residues. Trimming took off 4 bases at V and 5 bases at J, with 14 bases between the two ends. The CDR3 reads CAWNKDTTYGYTF. CDR3 DNA (partial): TGTGCCTGGAATAAGGACACAACATATGGC.